A single sample is the source of the 29 T cell receptor beta chains below, sequenced in a study of blood T cell repertoires in COVID-19. Data came from immunoSEQ multiplex PCR; TCRdb stores just in-frame clones and leaves some out. The sample carries 200,000 to 250,000 clones, 85% to 90% recorded once. The sample was peripheral blood. The receptors here all came from a man between 45 and 60 years old with acute or convalescent COVID-19.

This chain connects TRBV18 to TRBJ1-1; the match to TRBD1 covers 7 bases. V was pared by 6 bases and J by 3 bases, with 4 bases of the junction left unmatched. The CDR3 consists of 13 residues. The germline V gene encodes CDR1 KGHSH and CDR2 LQKENI. Here the CDR3 reads CASSTGWDTEAFF. Here the CDR3 DNA reads TGTGCCAGCTCGACAGGGTGGGACACTGAAGCTTTCTTT. Variable domain in full (rest from reference TRBV18 and TRBJ1-1): NAGVMQNPRHLVRRRGQEARLRCSPMKGHSHVYWYRQLPEEGLKFMVYLQKENIIDESGMPKERFSAEFPKEGPSILRIQQVVRGDSAAYFCASSTGWDTEAFFGQGTRLTVV.

This chain connects TRBV5-6 to TRBJ1-1; D may be TRBD1 (5 bases). Germline V gives CDR1 SGHDT, CDR2 YYEEEE. Trimming stripped 4 bases from V and 7 bases from J, with 14 bases between. The length of the CDR3 is 13 residues. CDR3 in amino acids: CASSRGVPLEAFF. DNA for the CDR3: TGTGCCAGCAGCCGGGGGGTGCCCCTTGAAGCTTTCTTT. Based on the CDR3 plus reference TRBV5-6 and TRBJ1-1, the full variable domain is DAGVTQSPTHLIKTRGQQVTLRCSPKSGHDTVSWYQQALGQGPQFIFQYYEEEERQRGNFPDRFSGHQFPNYSSELNVNALLLGDSALYLCASSRGVPLEAFFGQGTRLTVV.

The rearrangement links TRBV5-1 to TRBJ1-2; D call uncertain. Germline-derived CDR1 and CDR2 are SGHRS and YFSETQ. The CDR3 sequence is 15 residues long. Trimming removed 5 bases from V and 6 bases from J, with 20 bases in between. The CDR3 DNA reads as TGCGCCAGCAGACCTTCCGCGGGAAGTCTCGATGGCTACACCTTC. Its protein is CASRPSAGSLDGYTF.

This clone was seen a single time. The sample contains more than one DNA sequence encoding this CDR3. The V gene is TRBV20-1, the J gene TRBJ2-3; tentatively, D is TRBD1 (6 bases). The CDR3 sequence is 12 residues long. V shed 3 bases and J shed 3 bases, with 7 bases lying between them. The germline V gene encodes CDR1 DFQATT and CDR2 SNEGSKA (reference sequence). The DNA of the CDR3 is TGCAGTGCTAGTCAGGGGACAGATACGCAGTATTTT. Amino acid sequence: CSASQGTDTQYF.

This sequence joins TRBV2 and TRBJ1-1, with 7 bases lining up with TRBD1. The V gene's germline CDR1 is SNHLY and CDR2 FYNNEI. This CDR3 has 15 residues. Unmatched junction bases numbered 4, after V lost 2 bases and J lost 1 base. In DNA form, the CDR3 reads TGTGCCAGCAGTGAATTGGGACAGCAGAACACTGAAGCTTTCTTT. Translating it yields CASSELGQQNTEAFF. Complete variable domain (other parts from reference TRBV2 and TRBJ1-1): EPEVTQTPSHQVTQMGQEVILRCVPISNHLYFYWYRQILGQKVEFLVSFYNNEISEKSEIFDDQFSVERPDGSNFTLKIRSTKLEDSAMYFCASSELGQQNTEAFFGQGTRLTVV.

The V call is TRBV5-1, the J call TRBJ1-4, with 10 nucleotides matching TRBD1. The CDR3 contains 15 residues. V lost 9 bases and J lost 0; bases outside the gene matches: 5. CDR1 is SGHRS, CDR2 YFSETQ, per germline. DNA of the CDR3: TGCGCCACCTCCGGACAGGGGGCAACTAATGAAAAACTGTTTTTT. Translation: CATSGQGATNEKLFF.

The chain carries TRBV6-6 and TRBJ2-5; possibly TRBD2 for D (7 bases). Germline CDR1 reads MNHNY; CDR2 reads SVGAGI (reference sequence). CDR3 length equals 16 residues. The V end lost 2 bases, the J end lost 7 bases, and 20 bases lay between the germline ends. The CDR3 sequence is CASSYGGGRAPGTQYF. DNA for the CDR3: TGTGCCAGCAGTTACGGGGGGGGCCGCGCCCCGGGGACCCAGTACTTC.

This rearrangement joins TRBV5-6 to TRBJ1-2, with TRBD1 identical over 8 bases. V lost 5 bases, J lost 7 bases, and 7 bases stayed unmatched. The CDR3 is made up of 13 amino acids. Germline V gives CDR1 SGHDT, CDR2 YYEEEE. DNA of the CDR3: TGTGCCAGCAGACAAACAGGGGGGCTTGGCTACACCTTC. It is translated as CASRQTGGLGYTF.

The chain combines TRBV19 with TRBJ2-1; the D gene is possibly TRBD1 (6 bases). Trimming left V 10 bases short and J 4 bases short, with 17 bases between. The length of the CDR3 is 14 residues. Per the germline V gene, CDR1 is LNHDA and CDR2 is SQIVND (reference sequence). CDR3 residues: CATRRTDRYNEQFF. The CDR3 bases are TGTGCCACCAGGAGGACAGACCGTTACAATGAGCAGTTCTTC.

The chain combines TRBV4-1 with TRBJ2-5; 7 bases align to TRBD1. This CDR3 has 14 amino acids. The V gene end was trimmed by 4 bases and the J gene end by 4 bases; junction bases not matched to a gene: 6. Per germline, CDR1 MGHRA and CDR2 YSYEKL. CDR3 sequence reads: CASSRQGRAETQYF. As DNA, the CDR3 is TGCGCCAGCAGCCGACAGGGAAGGGCAGAGACCCAGTACTTC.

The rearrangement uses TRBV1 and TRBJ1-2; the DNA was not used to check the table's D call, TRBD1. TRBV1 is designated a pseudogene. The length of the CDR3 is 16 residues. CDR3 bases: TGCACCAGCAGCCAAGTAGACAGCCGGTCAATAGATGGCTACACCTTC. Residues: CTSSQVDSRSIDGYTF.

The chain employs TRBV7-9 and TRBJ2-3; D unclear. This CDR3 is 16 amino acids long. Trimming removed 5 bases at V and 3 bases at J, with 18 bases between. The germline gives CDR1 SEHNR, CDR2 FQNEAQ (reference sequence). CDR3 DNA sequence: TGTGCCAGCAGCCCCACGGAGAGGCTTAGGACAGATACGCAGTATTTT. The encoded protein is CASSPTERLRTDTQYF.

The J gene is TRBJ2-1, the V gene TRBV14, with 7 bases fitting TRBD1. V trimming: 1 base; J trimming: 5 bases; junction bases outside the gene matches: 8. Looked up from germline, CDR1 is SGHDN and CDR2 is FVKESK. This CDR3 has 16 residues. The CDR3, as DNA: TGTGCCAGCAGCCAAGCGACAGGGTACCCTCACAATGAGCAGTTCTTC. Amino acid sequence: CASSQATGYPHNEQFF.

The chain couples TRBV5-5 to TRBJ1-1; a possible D gene is TRBD1 (5 bases). CDR1 and CDR2 (germline): SGHKS, YYEKEE (reference sequence). V lost 3 bases, J lost 4 bases, and 16 bases lay in between. There are 15 residues in the CDR3. The chain's CDR3 is CASSSPGGGATEAFF. The CDR3 region has the DNA TGTGCCAGCAGCTCGCCTGGGGGAGGGGCCACTGAAGCTTTCTTT.

The chain couples TRBV5-1 to TRBJ2-7; tentatively, D is TRBD1 (6 bases). The germline gives CDR1 SGHRS, CDR2 YFSETQ. The CDR3 runs to 15 residues. V lost 3 bases and J lost 2, with 15 bases in between. In DNA, the CDR3 is TGCGCCAGCAGCTGGGGGCGCGGCAGGGCCTACGAGCAGTACTTC. It codes for CASSWGRGRAYEQYF.

The chain has TRBV27 and TRBJ1-4, with a tentative D call TRBD1 (6 bases). The V end was cut by 5 bases, the J end by 10 bases, with 17 bases between. The CDR3 covers 14 residues. Per germline, CDR1 MNHEY and CDR2 SMNVEV (reference sequence). The CDR3 DNA sequence: TGTGCCAGCAGTAACAGGGAAGCGCAGGGAAAACTGTTTTTT. This encodes CASSNREAQGKLFF.

V and J are TRBV7-9 and TRBJ1-4; D remains ambiguous. V was pared by 3 bases and J by 8 bases, with 13 bases between. CDR3 size: 14 residues. The V gene's germline CDR1 is SEHNR and CDR2 FQNEAQ (reference sequence). CDR3 sequence reads: CASSLGQLWEKLFF. CDR3 DNA sequence: TGTGCCAGCAGCTTGGGCCAGCTCTGGGAAAAACTGTTTTTT.

The V gene is TRBV5-1, the J gene TRBJ1-6; 9 positions agree with TRBD1. Trimming cost V 4 bases and J 10 bases; bases outside gene matches: 6. CDR1 and CDR2 from the germline V gene are SGHRS and YFSETQ. CDR3 length equals 14 residues. The CDR3 DNA reads as TGCGCCAGCAGCCAGGGGACAGGGAAATCACCCCTCCACTTT. Its translation is CASSQGTGKSPLHF.

The V and J genes are TRBV13 and TRBJ1-2; TRBD1 aligns across 7 bases. In germline, CDR1 is PRHDT, CDR2 FYEKMQ (reference sequence). The CDR3 sequence is 16 residues long. Trimming took 5 bases from V and 0 from J; bases not matched to a gene: 9. As DNA, the CDR3 is TGTGCCAGCAGCCTTCGGGCGCAGGGGGCTAACTATGGCTACACCTTC. Protein product: CASSLRAQGANYGYTF. The full variable domain, its missing parts supplied by reference TRBV13 and TRBJ1-2, is AAGVIQSPRHLIKEKRETATLKCYPIPRHDTVYWYQQGPGQDPQFLISFYEKMQSDKGSIPDRFSAQQFSDYHSELNMSSLELGDSALYFCASSLRAQGANYGYTFGSGTRLTVV.

V is TRBV9 and J is TRBJ1-2; D ambiguous. Germline values: CDR1 SGDLS, CDR2 YYNGEE. Trimming took 0 bases from V and 2 from J, leaving 5 bases between them. This CDR3 contains 13 residues. CDR3 residues: CASSVDSNYGYTF. The CDR3 region has the DNA TGTGCCAGCAGCGTAGACTCAAACTATGGCTACACCTTC.

The gene calls are TRBV6-5 and TRBJ1-5; D might be TRBD1 (5 bases). The CDR3 is 14 residues long. Trimming removed 6 bases from V and 0 bases from J, with 9 bases in between. Per germline, CDR1 MNHEY and CDR2 SVGAGI. CDR3: CASSPTASNQPQHF. In nucleotides, the CDR3 is TGTGCCAGCAGCCCGACAGCTAGCAATCAGCCCCAGCATTTT.

This chain uses TRBV10-1 with TRBJ2-7; a weak D match, TRBD1 (5 bases). CDR1 WNHNN and CDR2 SYGVQD come from the germline V gene (reference sequence). This CDR3 contains 13 residues. Deletions cut 5 bases from V and 1 base from J, with 9 bases between. The CDR3 DNA sequence: TGCGCCAGCAGTCCAGGGTTGTCCTACGAGCAGTACTTC. Protein product: CASSPGLSYEQYF.

J is TRBJ2-1 and V is TRBV11-3, with 11 bases aligning to TRBD2. The J segment lost 4 bases and the V segment lost 6 bases, leaving 5 bases of the junction unmatched. The CDR3 contains 15 residues. Germline V gives CDR1 SGHNT, CDR2 YENEEA. CDR3 residues: CASSTGTSGYNEQFF. Written as DNA, the CDR3 is TGTGCCAGCAGTACCGGGACTAGCGGTTACAATGAGCAGTTCTTC.

The chain couples TRBV7-9 to TRBJ2-5, with 12 bases matching TRBD2. The trim removed 5 bases at V and 4 bases at J, leaving 8 bases unmatched. The length of the CDR3 is 16 residues. CDR1 and CDR2 from the germline V gene are SEHNR and FQNEAQ (reference sequence). This CDR3 is CASSRPSGGASETQYF. For the CDR3, the DNA is TGTGCCAGCAGCCGTCCTAGCGGGGGGGCCTCAGAGACCCAGTACTTC.

The chain couples TRBV27 to TRBJ1-6; TRBD1 might be the D (6 bases). Trimming cost V 6 bases and J 0 bases, with 21 bases left between them. CDR1 and CDR2 from the germline V gene are MNHEY and SMNVEV (reference sequence). This CDR3 contains 19 residues. The CDR3 loop reads CASRPSRGRSSSYNSPLHF. In nucleotides, the CDR3 is TGTGCCAGCAGACCGTCCAGGGGACGCTCCAGCTCCTATAATTCACCCCTCCACTTT.

The chain couples TRBV7-6 to TRBJ1-2; no firm D call. Germline assignment: CDR1 SGHVS and CDR2 FNYEAQ. The V gene lost 2 bases and the J gene lost 6 bases, with 16 bases spanning the gap. CDR3 length equals 15 residues. DNA for the CDR3: TGTGCCAGCAGCTTACTAGCGTTGGCCTCGGATGGCTACACCTTC. Residues: CASSLLALASDGYTF.

The CDR3 nucleotides are TGTGCCAGCAGTGAAGCGCGGGGATATACCGGGGAGCTGTTTTTT. The encoded protein is CASSEARGYTGELFF. The chain employs TRBV2 and TRBJ2-2, with TRBD2 as a possible D gene (6 bases). Trimming took 0 bases from V and 5 from J, leaving 10 bases between them. The CDR3 runs to 15 residues. Per germline, CDR1 SNHLY and CDR2 FYNNEI.

The V call is TRBV11-2, the J call TRBJ2-5, with D possibly matching TRBD2 (7 bases). CDR1 is SGHAT, CDR2 FQNNGV, per germline. Trimming stripped 3 bases from V and 1 base from J, with 9 bases between. The length of the CDR3 is 14 residues. CDR3 sequence (DNA): TGTGCCAGCAGCTTTGCGGGGGCCCAAGAGACCCAGTACTTC. It translates to CASSFAGAQETQYF.

V is TRBV27 and J is TRBJ2-3; 8 nucleotides align to TRBD2. V lost 10 bases to trimming and J lost 0 bases; unmatched junction nucleotides: 15. CDR3 length: 17 amino acids. Germline values: CDR1 MNHEY, CDR2 SMNVEV (reference sequence). The CDR3 spells CATRGGPYPSSTDTQYF. The CDR3 DNA is TGTGCCACCCGGGGGGGGCCCTACCCTTCTAGCACAGATACGCAGTATTTT.